Listed below are T cell receptor beta chains from one sample, sequenced in a study of blood T cell repertoires in COVID-19. Using immunoSEQ multiplex PCR, the repertoire was profiled, and TCRdb retains in-frame clones only, with some absent. The table shows 25,000 to 30,000 clones, with approximately 90% occurring only once. The material sequenced was peripheral blood. The source of these receptors is a human donor in a cohort sampled during active COVID-19. Each CDR3 is given with its conserved first and last residue. A D gene is named only where the DNA matches it firmly. Clone sizes are given selectively: once, few, many, or a class where the clone is expanded.

j_call: TRBJ2-2
clone_size: -
v_call: TRBV5-1
d_call: -
cdr3_nt: TGCGCCAGCAGCTGGGGGGTGGTAACCGGGGAGCTGTTTTTT
cdr3_aa: CASSWGVVTGELFF

j_call: TRBJ2-1
clone_size: -
v_call: TRBV6-5
d_call: -
cdr3_nt: TGTGCCAGCAGACCCGACGGGAAGTCCTACAATGAGCAGTTCTTC
cdr3_aa: CASRPDGKSYNEQFF

j_call: TRBJ1-1
clone_size: few
v_call: TRBV5-6
d_call: TRBD1
cdr3_nt: TGTGCCAGCCAAATAGAGGGGGCGCGAGCTTTCTTT
cdr3_aa: CASQIEGARAFF

j_call: TRBJ1-1
clone_size: few
v_call: TRBV4-2
d_call: -
cdr3_nt: TGTGCCAGCACGCGCATGAGGGACACTGAAGCTTTCTTT
cdr3_aa: CASTRMRDTEAFF

j_call: TRBJ2-6
clone_size: -
v_call: TRBV5-4
d_call: -
cdr3_nt: TGTGCCAGCAGCCGGGGGGGACAGGGACCCTCTGGGGCCAACGTCCTGACTTTC
cdr3_aa: CASSRGGQGPSGANVLTF

j_call: TRBJ1-2
clone_size: -
v_call: TRBV7-8
d_call: -
cdr3_nt: TGTGCCAGCAGCGTAGGCACTGGGGGGTATGGCTACACCTTC
cdr3_aa: CASSVGTGGYGYTF

j_call: TRBJ2-1
clone_size: -
v_call: TRBV9
d_call: TRBD1
cdr3_nt: TGTGCCAGCAGCGTAGGGGGGACAGGGGTCTACAATGAGCAGTTCTTC
cdr3_aa: CASSVGGTGVYNEQFF

j_call: TRBJ2-1
clone_size: medium-sized
v_call: TRBV9
d_call: TRBD1
cdr3_nt: TGTGCCAGCAGCGTGGGACAGGGGCCAGGCGATGAGCAGTTCTTC
cdr3_aa: CASSVGQGPGDEQFF

j_call: TRBJ1-2
clone_size: -
v_call: TRBV6-5
d_call: -
cdr3_nt: TGTGCCAGCAGTTACTCTAACGGGTTGGGCTACACCTTC
cdr3_aa: CASSYSNGLGYTF

j_call: TRBJ1-1
clone_size: -
v_call: TRBV6-5
d_call: -
cdr3_nt: TGTGCCAGCAGTTACTCTCAGGGGTTCACTGAAGCTTTCTTT
cdr3_aa: CASSYSQGFTEAFF

j_call: TRBJ1-1
clone_size: -
v_call: TRBV19
d_call: -
cdr3_nt: TGTGCCAGTATCCAGGGGTCCTTCCAAGCTTTCTTT
cdr3_aa: CASIQGSFQAFF

j_call: TRBJ1-5
clone_size: once
v_call: TRBV4-1
d_call: TRBD1
cdr3_nt: TGCGCCAGCAGCCCTAACAGGGGAAATCAGCCCCAGCATTTT
cdr3_aa: CASSPNRGNQPQHF

j_call: TRBJ2-7
clone_size: -
v_call: TRBV7-7
d_call: -
cdr3_nt: TGTGCTAGCAGCTTGAGCCCGGGGTCCCACGAGCAGTACTTC
cdr3_aa: CASSLSPGSHEQYF

j_call: TRBJ2-7
clone_size: -
v_call: TRBV11-2
d_call: TRBD1
cdr3_nt: TGTGCCAGCAGCTTAGGGGGACAGGGGCCTTCCTACGAGCAGTACTTC
cdr3_aa: CASSLGGQGPSYEQYF

j_call: TRBJ2-5
clone_size: -
v_call: TRBV7-3
d_call: TRBD1
cdr3_nt: TGTGCCAGCAGCTTACTAGGTCAGGGGGCCCAAGAGACCCAGTACTTC
cdr3_aa: CASSLLGQGAQETQYF

j_call: TRBJ1-3
clone_size: -
v_call: TRBV28
d_call: TRBD1
cdr3_nt: TGTGCCAGCAGCAATCGACAGGGGGGCGGAAACACCATATATTTT
cdr3_aa: CASSNRQGGGNTIYF

j_call: TRBJ2-1
clone_size: -
v_call: TRBV27
d_call: TRBD1
cdr3_nt: TGTGCCAGCAGTTTATCGCCGAGACAGGGCTACAATGAGCAGTTCTTC
cdr3_aa: CASSLSPRQGYNEQFF

j_call: TRBJ2-1
clone_size: -
v_call: TRBV28
d_call: -
cdr3_nt: TGTGCCAGCACGACAGGTGCCAGCTCCTACAATGAGCAGTTCTTC
cdr3_aa: CASTTGASSYNEQFF

j_call: TRBJ2-3
clone_size: -
v_call: TRBV24-1
d_call: TRBD2
cdr3_nt: TGTGCCACCAGTGATTACGGACTAGCGCCCACAGATACGCAGTATTTT
cdr3_aa: CATSDYGLAPTDTQYF

j_call: TRBJ1-2
clone_size: -
v_call: TRBV19
d_call: -
cdr3_nt: TGTGCCAGTAGTCTAGACGGGTTTAACTATGGCTACACCTTC
cdr3_aa: CASSLDGFNYGYTF

j_call: TRBJ1-5
clone_size: -
v_call: TRBV9
d_call: TRBD1
cdr3_nt: TGTGCCAGCAGCGTTGGGGACAGGGTCGATCAGCCCCAGCATTTT
cdr3_aa: CASSVGDRVDQPQHF

j_call: TRBJ2-7
clone_size: -
v_call: TRBV24-1
d_call: -
cdr3_nt: TGTGCCACCAGTGATTCTCTCGCGCCCCCCTACGAGCAGTACTTC
cdr3_aa: CATSDSLAPPYEQYF

j_call: TRBJ1-1
clone_size: -
v_call: TRBV9
d_call: TRBD1
cdr3_nt: TGTGCCAGCAGCCTCGGGACAGGGGTTGGGGCTTTCTTT
cdr3_aa: CASSLGTGVGAFF

j_call: TRBJ1-5
clone_size: -
v_call: TRBV28
d_call: -
cdr3_nt: TGTGCCAGCAGGCCCGGTGCAGGGGCAAGGCCCCAGCATTTT
cdr3_aa: CASRPGAGARPQHF

j_call: TRBJ1-6
clone_size: -
v_call: TRBV4-1
d_call: -
cdr3_nt: TGCGCCAGCAGCCAAGGTGGGGGGGGAGAGTATAATTCACCCCTCCACTTT
cdr3_aa: CASSQGGGGEYNSPLHF

j_call: TRBJ2-3
clone_size: few
v_call: TRBV18
d_call: -
cdr3_nt: TGTGCCAGCTCACTCGGGCAGGGGGGTAGCACAGATACGCAGTATTTT
cdr3_aa: CASSLGQGGSTDTQYF

j_call: TRBJ2-7
clone_size: -
v_call: TRBV5-4
d_call: -
cdr3_nt: TGTGCCAGCAGCTCCACAGGGTCCTACGAGCAGTACTTC
cdr3_aa: CASSSTGSYEQYF

j_call: TRBJ2-3
clone_size: -
v_call: TRBV3-1/TRBV3-2
d_call: -
cdr3_nt: TGTGCCAGCAGCCAAGATTCCGGGGTCACAGATACGCAGTATTTT
cdr3_aa: CASSQDSGVTDTQYF

j_call: TRBJ2-2
clone_size: -
v_call: TRBV5-1
d_call: -
cdr3_nt: TGCGCCAGCAGCGTTTCGCAGGGGTTTGGCACCGGGGAGCTGTTTTTT
cdr3_aa: CASSVSQGFGTGELFF

j_call: TRBJ2-3
clone_size: -
v_call: TRBV3-1/TRBV3-2
d_call: -
cdr3_nt: TGTGCCAGCAGCCAAGATCCCGGGGGCACAGATACGCAGTATTTT
cdr3_aa: CASSQDPGGTDTQYF

j_call: TRBJ2-3
clone_size: -
v_call: TRBV6-1
d_call: TRBD1
cdr3_nt: TGTGCCAACAGTGAAGGTCAGGGGGCCCAGTATTTT
cdr3_aa: CANSEGQGAQYF

j_call: TRBJ2-3
clone_size: once
v_call: TRBV6-1
d_call: TRBD2
cdr3_nt: TGTGCCAGCAGTGAAGGAACTAGCGGGGGGGCGGATACGCAGTATTTT
cdr3_aa: CASSEGTSGGADTQYF

j_call: TRBJ2-3
clone_size: once
v_call: TRBV24-1
d_call: TRBD2
cdr3_nt: TGTGCCACCAGTGATTCAAGCGGGGGCTGGGCAGATACGCAGTATTTT
cdr3_aa: CATSDSSGGWADTQYF

j_call: TRBJ2-1
clone_size: -
v_call: TRBV4-1
d_call: TRBD2
cdr3_nt: TGCGCCAGCAGCCAATTAGCGGGGGGAATTGTGCAGTTCTTC
cdr3_aa: CASSQLAGGIVQFF